The rows below give T cell receptor beta chains drawn from one sample of a study of T cell responses to AZD1222 COVID-19 vaccine. Using immunoSEQ multiplex PCR, the repertoire was profiled, and TCRdb retains in-frame clones only, with some absent. The profile shows some 180,000 clones, 80% to 95% of them singletons. Specimen: peripheral blood, collected 28 days after the second dose of the MenACWY control vaccine. Every receptor here comes from an adult who received the MenACWY meningococcal vaccine as a control. CDR3s include the opening cysteine and the closing phenylalanine or tryptophan. The order of the fields is V gene, J gene, CDR3 protein.

V: TRBV4-3
J: TRBJ1-1
CDR3: CASSQDRGENTEAFF

V: TRBV5-4
J: TRBJ2-5
CDR3: CASSLGLAGGETQYF

V: TRBV5-4
J: TRBJ1-1
CDR3: CASSSSIQRRTEAFF

V: TRBV5-1
J: TRBJ2-1
CDR3: CASSLETPGNEQFF

V: TRBV19
J: TRBJ1-3
CDR3: CASSIDRSGSTSGNTIYF

V: TRBV2
J: TRBJ1-5
CDR3: CASSDARAQPQHF

V: TRBV11-2
J: TRBJ1-5
CDR3: CASSLIPDQPQHF

V: TRBV19
J: TRBJ1-1
CDR3: CASSIQGLRNTEAFF

V: TRBV3-1/TRBV3-2
J: TRBJ1-5
CDR3: CASSQTGTQPQHF

V: TRBV5-1
J: TRBJ1-2
CDR3: CASSPDGTYGYTF

V: TRBV7-8
J: TRBJ2-7
CDR3: CASSFGTRHEQYF

V: TRBV10-3
J: TRBJ1-1
CDR3: CAIRPDMVGEAFF

V: TRBV30
J: TRBJ1-2
CDR3: CAWSMGPGGYTF

V: TRBV6-5
J: TRBJ1-2
CDR3: CASSKTNYGYTF

V: TRBV7-2
J: TRBJ1-2
CDR3: CASSHGTGGLYGYTF

V: TRBV3-1/TRBV3-2
J: TRBJ1-1
CDR3: CASSQGRGEAFF

V: TRBV6-5
J: TRBJ1-3
CDR3: CASSSPGRSDGNTIYF

V: TRBV20-1
J: TRBJ2-1
CDR3: CSAPERAEQFF

V: TRBV6-2/TRBV6-3
J: TRBJ2-6
CDR3: CASSYSTVSGANVLTF